This T cell receptor (beta chain) comes out of a study of cytomegalovirus exposure and HLA in healthy donors. Study-level background: T cells numbering around 170 million yielded approximately 100 million unique TCR beta sequences in an earlier analysis. Study observations and caveats: Of the V segments, some could not be distinguished, including TRBV6-2 and TRBV6-3, and were excluded. Later analysis revealed greater clonal expansion in HLA-associated TCR beta chains than in equally common others.

This CDR3 is 13 amino acids long. Per the germline V gene, CDR1 is LNHDA and CDR2 is SQIVND (reference sequence). V trimming: 5 bases; J trimming: 3 bases; junction bases outside the gene matches: 2. The study ran its PCR with 60 Vbeta and 13 Jbeta primers. As processed by the authors: As a later analysis found, there were tens of millions of unique TCR beta chains, of which roughly 11 million were shared. TCRdb's table, derived via immunoSEQ multiplex PCR, lists solely in-frame clones and lacks some. V and J calls and clone size are copied from that table; D and trimming were computed from the DNA. The sample lists 110,000 or so clones, 65% to 85% occurring once. As for this clone: Its antigen is not identified.

The chain is built from TRBV19 and TRBJ2-7; 9 bases are a match to TRBD1. Sequenced material: PBMCs. The clonotype comes from a woman in her 30s in good health and CMV-seropositive. The CDR3 spells CASSETGGYEQYF. The CDR3 DNA reads as TGTGCCAGTAGTGAGACAGGGGGCTACGAGCAGTACTTC.